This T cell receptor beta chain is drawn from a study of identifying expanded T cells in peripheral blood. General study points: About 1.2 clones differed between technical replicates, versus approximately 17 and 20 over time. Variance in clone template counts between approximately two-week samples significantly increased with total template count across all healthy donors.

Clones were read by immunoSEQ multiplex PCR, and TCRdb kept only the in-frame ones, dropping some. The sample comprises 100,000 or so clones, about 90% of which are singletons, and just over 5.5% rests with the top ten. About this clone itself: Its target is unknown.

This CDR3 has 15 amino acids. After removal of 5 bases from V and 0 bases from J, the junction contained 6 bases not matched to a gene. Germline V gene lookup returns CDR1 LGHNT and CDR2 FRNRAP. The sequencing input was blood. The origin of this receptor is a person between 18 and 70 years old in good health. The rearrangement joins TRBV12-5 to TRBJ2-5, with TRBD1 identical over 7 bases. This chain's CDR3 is CASGQGQLYQETQYF. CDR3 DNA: TGTGCTAGTGGTCAGGGACAGCTCTACCAAGAGACCCAGTACTTC. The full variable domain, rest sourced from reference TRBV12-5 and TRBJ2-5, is DARVTQTPRHKVTEMGQEVTMRCQPILGHNTVFWYRQTMMQGLELLAYFRNRAPLDDSGMPKDRFSAEMPDATLATLKIQPSEPRDSAVYFCASGQGQLYQETQYFGPGTRLLVL.